What follows is one T cell receptor (beta chain) and its context. This sample was included in a study of lymphopenia after photon versus proton radiotherapy. Produced via immunoSEQ multiplex PCR; TCRdb's table is partial and in-frame only. The data show tens of thousands of clones, 80% to 90% seen once. Trimming took off 3 bases at V and 0 bases at J, with 10 bases between the two ends. Germline V gene data show CDR1 as WNHNN and CDR2 as SYGVQD (reference sequence). The CDR3 is made up of 15 amino acids. The sequence was collected from a man older than 75 with esophageal cancer. The genes are TRBV10-1 and TRBJ2-3, with D possibly being TRBD2 (6 bases). The specimen comprised peripheral blood, sampled from a patient treated with proton-based radiotherapy. DNA of the CDR3: TGCGCCAGCAGTGATACCAGCGGGAGCACAGATACGCAGTATTTT. Translation gives CASSDTSGSTDTQYF.